Sequencing of this T cell receptor beta chain was carried out in a study of OX40 agonist ivuxolimab in advanced cancers. At the level of the study: Partial responses were achieved by three patients, of whom one had hepatocellular carcinoma and two had cutaneous melanoma.

CDR1 is SGHTS and CDR2 is YDEGEE in the germline V gene. The J segment lost 4 bases and the V segment lost 5 bases, leaving 5 bases of the junction unmatched. The CDR3 covers 14 residues. This table comes from immunoSEQ multiplex PCR, and its TCRdb copy is limited to in-frame clones, with some not included. The sample includes 80,000 or so clones, roughly 91% of them seen just once. The sequencing used CD4+ or CD8+ T cells sorted from blood, collected in a trial of the OX40 agonist ivuxolimab. The chain links TRBV5-8 to TRBJ1-2; 10 nucleotides match TRBD1. The sequence was collected from an adult with an advanced solid tumor such as melanoma, head and neck, liver or kidney cancer. CDR3 amino acids: CASRRDRGSYGYTF. For the CDR3, the DNA is TGTGCCAGCAGGAGGGACAGGGGCAGCTATGGCTACACCTTC.